The source of this T cell receptor (beta chain) is a study of T cells in Graves' hyperthyroidism and ophthalmopathy. Findings and limits, study-wide: Among clonotypes expanded in thyroid above 0.001, most were also found in blood.

Details on this clonotype: Its antigen is as yet unknown.

V was clipped by 1 base and J by 8 bases, with 9 bases between them. The CDR3 contains 14 residues. Germline values: CDR1 SEHNR, CDR2 FQNEAQ (reference sequence). Amplified TCR beta CDR3 regions derived from RNA transcripts. Initially, a first-round RT-PCR of the TCR CDR3 employed the HTBI primer set. TCRdb re-called the multiplex PCR reads with MiXCR, one entry per CDR3 protein. The repertoire consists of approximately 330,000 distinct CDR3 sequences, with roughly 21% occurring once and the leading ten covering 50%. The clonotype comes from a woman aged 50 to 60 with Graves' hyperthyroidism. The chain has TRBV7-9 and TRBJ1-6, with D unresolved. Input material: blood. The DNA of the CDR3 is TGTGCCAGCAGCTTAGGGACCGTGGATTCACCCCTCCACTTT. Translating it yields CASSLGTVDSPLHF.